Each of the 21 T cell receptor beta chains below was sequenced from the same sample in a study of shared clonotypes between healthy human individuals. TCRdb keeps only in-frame clones here, not all; method: immunoSEQ multiplex PCR. Altogether more than 1.2 million clones are present, about 98.5% being singletons, with the ten largest covering about 0.35%. The source material was naive CD4+ T cells sorted from blood. Subset specified: CD45RA+ positively selected. All receptors come from a man under 40 in good health.

The V gene is TRBV27, the J gene TRBJ2-2; the D gene is possibly TRBD1 (5 bases). The CDR3 extends over 14 amino acids. Germline loops: CDR1 MNHEY, CDR2 SMNVEV (reference sequence). The V end was cut by 1 base, the J end by 6 bases, with 9 bases between. The CDR3 DNA is TGTGCCAGCAGTTTATTAGCCAGGGCCGGGGAGCTGTTTTTT. It encodes CASSLLARAGELFF.

The CDR3 loop reads CASSFVGQGQETQYF. The CDR3 coding sequence is TGTGCCAGCAGTTTCGTGGGACAGGGGCAAGAGACCCAGTACTTC. This sequence joins TRBV27 and TRBJ2-5, with 10 positions matching TRBD1. This CDR3 is built from 15 residues. V lost 3 bases and J lost 2; bases outside the gene matches: 3. Germline assignment: CDR1 MNHEY and CDR2 SMNVEV (reference sequence).

V and J are TRBV28 and TRBJ2-1, with TRBD1 as a possible D gene (6 bases). This CDR3 spans 12 amino acids. The germline gives CDR1 MDHEN, CDR2 SYDVKM. Trimming removed 5 bases from V and 9 bases from J, with 11 bases in between. CDR3 in DNA: TGTGCCAGCAGTGCACAGGGAACTGAGCAGTTCTTC. Translated: CASSAQGTEQFF. Combining the CDR3 with reference TRBV28 and TRBJ2-1 gives the whole variable domain DVKVTQSSRYLVKRTGEKVFLECVQDMDHENMFWYRQDPGLGLRLIYFSYDVKMKEKGDIPEGYSVSREKKERFSLILESASTNQTSMYLCASSAQGTEQFFGPGTRLTVL.

For this clone: Since the CDR3 does not end with the conserved phenylalanine or tryptophan, this likely comes from a read error. The DNA is omitted, as the CDR3 cannot be located on it reliably, and the CDR3 follows TCRdb's listing. The V and J genes are TRBV21-1 and TRBJ1-4; TRBD1 is the table's D call, not checked against the DNA. TRBV21-1 is recorded as a pseudogene. The CDR3 sequence runs 13 residues, both termini included. CDR3 region: CASSKDAGGVSLY.

This clone was seen once. The V and J genes are TRBV14 and TRBJ2-2; D call uncertain. Germline CDR1 SGHDN, CDR2 FVKESK. The CDR3 spans 13 residues. Trimming stripped 1 base from V and 7 bases from J, with 7 bases between. The CDR3 here is CASSQAIGGELFF. The CDR3 DNA reads TGTGCCAGCAGCCAAGCCATAGGCGGGGAGCTGTTTTTT.

The table lists this clone with a count of one. CDR3 DNA sequence: TGTGCCAGCAGCTCCTTGGGGTTCTCCTACGAGCAGTACTTC. The encoded protein is CASSSLGFSYEQYF. The chain uses TRBV7-2 and TRBJ2-7, with D uncertain. This CDR3 is 14 amino acids long. Between the trimmed V and J ends, which lost 4 bases and 0 bases, there was a span of 10 bases. Germline CDR1 reads SGHTA; CDR2 reads FQGNSA. Drawing the rest from reference TRBV7-2 and TRBJ2-7, the complete variable domain is GAGVSQSPSNKVTEKGKDVELRCDPISGHTALYWYRQSLGQGLEFLIYFQGNSAPDKSGLPSDRFSAERTGGSVSTLTIQRTQQEDSAVYLCASSSLGFSYEQYFGPGTRLTVT.

The chain employs TRBV15 and TRBJ2-5, with 14 bases aligning to TRBD2. Per germline, CDR1 LNHNV and CDR2 YYDKDF (reference sequence). CDR3 length equals 18 residues. After removal of 0 bases from V and 4 bases from J, the junction contained 7 bases not matched to a gene. In nucleotides, the CDR3 is TGTGCCACCAGCAGAGATAGGGCGGGACTAGCGGGAGTAGAGACCCAGTACTTC. Encoded protein: CATSRDRAGLAGVETQYF.

CDR3 sequence: CASSLAGLEQFF. The CDR3 nucleotides are TGTGCCAGCAGCTTAGCTGGTCTTGAGCAGTTCTTC. The chain employs TRBV5-4 and TRBJ2-1; D is undetermined. Trimming pared 2 bases from V and 9 bases from J, leaving 9 bases between. In germline, CDR1 is SGHNT, CDR2 YYREEE (reference sequence). The CDR3 loop spans 12 amino acids. The whole variable domain, filled in from reference TRBV5-4 and TRBJ2-1, reads ETGVTQSPTHLIKTRGQQVTLRCSSQSGHNTVSWYQQALGQGPQFIFQYYREEENGRGNFPPRFSGLQFPNYSSELNVNALELDDSALYLCASSLAGLEQFFGPGTRLTVL.

The genes are TRBV29-1 and TRBJ2-1, with TRBD2 matching 12 bases. V was pared by 5 bases and J by 6 bases, with 17 bases of the junction left unmatched. Germline values: CDR1 SQVTM, CDR2 ANQGSEA. CDR3 size: 18 residues. The CDR3 protein is CSVLVHHLASGRANEQFF. The CDR3 nucleotides are TGCAGCGTTCTGGTCCACCACCTGGCTAGCGGGAGGGCCAATGAGCAGTTCTTC.

This rearrangement joins TRBV5-1 to TRBJ1-1; perhaps TRBD1 as D (6 bases). This CDR3 is 14 amino acids long. Deletions cut 4 bases from V and 6 bases from J, with 16 bases between. CDR1 SGHRS and CDR2 YFSETQ come from the germline V gene. CDR3 region: CASSRQTGSPEAFF. CDR3 bases: TGCGCCAGCAGCCGACAGACAGGCAGCCCTGAAGCTTTCTTT.

The genes are TRBV15 and TRBJ2-1, with 16 bases identical to TRBD2. The CDR3 has 20 amino acids. V shed 4 bases and J 2 bases; nucleotides not matched to a gene: 11. Germline V gene data show CDR1 as LNHNV and CDR2 as YYDKDF (reference sequence). This CDR3 reads CATSKSSGLAGGPPYNEQFF. The CDR3 nucleotides read TGTGCCACCAGCAAGAGTTCGGGACTAGCGGGAGGGCCCCCCTACAATGAGCAGTTCTTC. Full variable domain (remainder filled in from reference TRBV15 and TRBJ2-1): DAMVIQNPRYQVTQFGKPVTLSCSQTLNHNVMYWYQQKSSQAPKLLFHYYDKDFNNEADTPDNFQSRRPNTSFCFLDIRSPGLGDTAMYLCATSKSSGLAGGPPYNEQFFGPGTRLTVL.

The chain employs TRBV6-5 and TRBJ1-1, with 8 bases lining up with TRBD1. Germline V gives CDR1 MNHEY, CDR2 SVGAGI. The J segment lost 6 bases and the V segment lost 5 bases, leaving 5 bases of the junction unmatched. The CDR3 is made up of 13 amino acids. The CDR3 DNA reads as TGTGCCAGCAGTCACAAGACAGGGGCTGAAGCTTTCTTT. This translates into CASSHKTGAEAFF.

The CDR3 sequence: CASSRGPIEDTQYF. The CDR3 DNA sequence: TGTGCCAGCAGCAGGGGTCCGATAGAAGATACGCAGTATTTT. The genes are TRBV6-1 and TRBJ2-3; a weak D match, TRBD1 (6 bases). The CDR3 sequence is 14 residues long. The germline gives CDR1 MNHNS, CDR2 SASEGT. Trimming shortened V by 6 bases and J by 5 bases, and 15 bases separated the two germline ends.

V is TRBV1 and J is TRBJ2-7; whether TRBD2, the table's D call, matches the DNA was not checked. TRBV1 is noted as a pseudogene. The CDR3 consists of 17 residues. CDR3 sequence (DNA): TGCACCAGCAGCCAAGAAGCGGCATGTTTAGACACTTGCGAGCAGTACTTC. It codes for CTSSQEAACLDTCEQYF.

Details on this clone: Additional DNA sequences in this sample encode the identical CDR3. This chain links TRBV5-1 with TRBJ1-1; D is unclear. Trimming pared 4 bases from V and 0 bases from J, leaving 7 bases between. Germline CDR1 and CDR2: SGHRS and YFSETQ. This CDR3 comprises 13 residues. The CDR3 coding sequence is TGCGCCAGCAGCCCGGGTGTGAACACTGAAGCTTTCTTT. Amino acid sequence: CASSPGVNTEAFF.

This sequence joins TRBV9 and TRBJ1-3; D gene uncertain. Germline V lookup: CDR1 SGDLS, CDR2 YYNGEE. This CDR3 is built from 16 residues. V was shortened by 0 bases and J by 0 bases, with 10 bases between the two germline ends. For the CDR3, the DNA is TGTGCCAGCAGCGTAGCGGCACCGAGCTCTGGAAACACCATATATTTT. It codes for CASSVAAPSSGNTIYF. The complete variable domain, with remaining parts taken from reference TRBV9 and TRBJ1-3, reads DSGVTQTPKHLITATGQRVTLRCSPRSGDLSVYWYQQSLDQGLQFLIQYYNGEERAKGNILERFSAQQFPDLHSELNLSSLELGDSALYFCASSVAAPSSGNTIYFGEGSWLTVV.

The chain is built from TRBV19 and TRBJ2-1; 7 bases map to TRBD2. The CDR3 loop spans 17 amino acids. Germline loops: CDR1 LNHDA, CDR2 SQIVND (reference sequence). The J segment lost 7 bases and the V segment lost 2 bases, leaving 14 bases of the junction unmatched. The chain's CDR3 is CASSIFTSEVRVNEQFF. The CDR3, as DNA: TGTGCCAGTAGTATATTTACTAGCGAGGTCCGTGTGAATGAGCAGTTCTTC.

V usage is TRBV7-3 and J usage is TRBJ2-3; 12 nucleotides match TRBD2. Trimming removed 5 bases from V and 4 bases from J; junction bases left unmatched: 13. Per the germline V gene, CDR1 is SGHTA and CDR2 is FQGTGA. The CDR3 has 18 amino acids. The CDR3 is CASSPHGLTSGRPDTQYF. The DNA for the CDR3 is TGTGCCAGCAGCCCCCACGGGCTGACTAGCGGGAGACCAGATACGCAGTATTTT. Together with reference TRBV7-3 and TRBJ2-3, the CDR3 gives the full variable domain: GAGVSQTPSNKVTEKGKYVELRCDPISGHTALYWYRQSLGQGPEFLIYFQGTGAADDSGLPNDRFFAVRPEGSVSTLKIQRTERGDSAVYLCASSPHGLTSGRPDTQYFGPGTRLTVL.

In the case of this clone: Other DNA sequences in the sample encode the same CDR3. V gene TRBV6-1 combines with J gene TRBJ2-7; D is ambiguous. CDR1 is MNHNS and CDR2 is SASEGT in the germline V gene. This CDR3 is built from 12 residues. The germline V and J ends were trimmed by 3 bases and 3 bases, with 6 bases remaining between them. CDR3 protein: CASSDTVYEQYF. The CDR3 DNA sequence: TGTGCCAGCAGTGATACCGTCTACGAGCAGTACTTC.

The chain is built from TRBV5-4 and TRBJ2-7; possible D gene TRBD1, 6 bases. The V and J ends lost 4 bases and 3 bases respectively, with 14 bases between them. Germline lookup yields CDR1 SGHNT and CDR2 YYREEE (reference sequence). This CDR3 region has 14 residues. The DNA for the CDR3 is TGTGCCAGCAGCATGACAGGCGATTTCTACGAGCAGTACTTC. This encodes CASSMTGDFYEQYF. Full variable domain (outside the CDR3, taken from reference TRBV5-4 and TRBJ2-7): ETGVTQSPTHLIKTRGQQVTLRCSSQSGHNTVSWYQQALGQGPQFIFQYYREEENGRGNFPPRFSGLQFPNYSSELNVNALELDDSALYLCASSMTGDFYEQYFGPGTRLTVT.

The chain combines TRBV9 with TRBJ2-1; D is perhaps TRBD2 (6 bases). Trimming shortened V by 2 bases and J by 0 bases, and 15 bases separated the two germline ends. Per germline, CDR1 SGDLS and CDR2 YYNGEE. This CDR3 has 17 amino acids. The DNA for the CDR3 is TGTGCCAGCAGCGTTCGGGACTTTAGGAGCTCCTACAATGAGCAGTTCTTC. As protein: CASSVRDFRSSYNEQFF. The full variable domain, in which reference TRBV9 and TRBJ2-1 provide the parts outside the CDR3, is DSGVTQTPKHLITATGQRVTLRCSPRSGDLSVYWYQQSLDQGLQFLIQYYNGEERAKGNILERFSAQQFPDLHSELNLSSLELGDSALYFCASSVRDFRSSYNEQFFGPGTRLTVL.